The present T cell receptor beta chain was sequenced within a study of cytomegalovirus exposure and HLA in healthy donors. Study-level background: Earlier, 150 million to 200 million T cells were analyzed, and some 120 million unique TCR beta sequences were found among them. Broader study findings: Analysis performed later showed TCR beta chains linked to HLA being more clonally expanded than equally common others.

Regarding this clone: Its specificity is unknown.

The PCR contained 60 Vbeta and 13 Jbeta primers. Clones were sequenced by immunoSEQ multiplex PCR, and TCRdb holds only the in-frame ones, with some missing. The top ten hold around 3.9% of the sample, which has around 120,000 clones, 50% to 70% seen once. The sample taken for sequencing was PBMCs. The sequence derives from a man aged 30 to 39 in good health and CMV-seropositive.

The CDR3 reads CASSMGLGTGGAKNIQYF. CDR3 coding DNA: TGTGCCAGTAGTATGGGCTTGGGGACAGGGGGTGCCAAAAACATTCAGTACTTC. This chain uses TRBV19 with TRBJ2-4; 11 nucleotides line up with TRBD1. CDR1 is LNHDA and CDR2 is SQIVND in the germline V gene (reference sequence). The V and J ends lost 3 bases and 1 base, in that order; junction bases with no gene match: 8. The CDR3 contains 18 residues.